Described below is a single T cell receptor beta chain sequence and its context. Its antigen is not identified. This entry is derived from a study of cytomegalovirus exposure and HLA in healthy donors. Study-wide results and limits: In an earlier analysis, productive rearrangement rates for most beta V segments clustered near 87% or 30%.

The study ran its PCR with 60 Vbeta and 13 Jbeta primers. The protocol was immunoSEQ multiplex PCR, while the TCRdb copy is restricted to in-frame clones and leaves out a portion. The repertoire holds some 150,000 clones, approximately 60% seen once, with 2% to 2.5% in the top ten. This sequence originates from a woman aged 40-49 years in good health and CMV-seronegative. What was sequenced was PBMCs.

CDR3 sequence: CATSMARRDTEAFF. The CDR3 DNA reads TGTGCCACCAGCATGGCCCGGCGGGACACTGAAGCTTTCTTT. J is TRBJ1-1 and V is TRBV15; no firm D call. This CDR3 spans 14 amino acids. V dropped 4 bases and J dropped 3 bases, with 12 bases sitting between them. CDR1 and CDR2 (germline): LNHNV, YYDKDF (reference sequence).